These 14 T cell receptor beta chains were all obtained from the same sample, sequenced in a study of Ad26.COV2.S vaccination and SARS-CoV-2 variants. The treatment: 19 received Ad26.COV2.S at low or high dose, single or two shots; 5 received placebo; per-sample allocation not given. Specimen acquisition occurred on day 63 following the initial vaccine or placebo injection. Sequencing used immunoSEQ multiplex PCR; TCRdb keeps in-frame clones, though not all of them. There are roughly 390,000 clones in the sample; more than 85% occur only once, and approximately 3.7% lies in the top ten. The sequenced sample was peripheral blood, obtained in a trial of Ad26.COV2.S vaccine versus placebo. These receptors originate from a person between 18 and 59 years old who received the Ad26.COV2.S COVID-19 vaccine or a placebo.

This clone was picked up one time. The V and J genes are TRBV27 and TRBJ2-3, with 11 bases that match TRBD1. The CDR3 is made up of 16 amino acids. Trimming cost V 5 bases and J 2 bases; bases outside gene matches: 6. CDR1 and CDR2 from the germline V gene are MNHEY and SMNVEV (reference sequence). The CDR3 spells CASSPRTGGFTDTQYF. The CDR3 DNA reads as TGTGCCAGCAGTCCCAGGACAGGGGGCTTCACAGATACGCAGTATTTT.

The chain employs TRBV25-1 and TRBJ2-4; 8 bases match TRBD1. CDR1 is MGHDK, CDR2 SYGVNS, per germline. The CDR3 loop spans 15 amino acids. V gave up 4 bases and J gave up 7 bases; unmatched junction bases: 9. The CDR3: CASSGFRDRINIQYF. In nucleotides, the CDR3 is TGTGCCAGCAGTGGCTTCCGGGACAGGATCAACATTCAGTACTTC.

The rearrangement joins TRBV7-2 to TRBJ2-3; D not certain. The CDR3 contains 14 residues. The V end lost 1 base, the J end lost 4 bases, and 9 bases lay between the germline ends. Germline V lookup: CDR1 SGHTA, CDR2 FQGNSA. CDR3 in DNA: TGTGCCAGCAGCTTAGGCGTCGAGGCAGATACGCAGTATTTT. Protein product: CASSLGVEADTQYF. The whole variable domain, remainder taken from reference TRBV7-2 and TRBJ2-3, is GAGVSQSPSNKVTEKGKDVELRCDPISGHTALYWYRQSLGQGLEFLIYFQGNSAPDKSGLPSDRFSAERTGGSVSTLTIQRTQQEDSAVYLCASSLGVEADTQYFGPGTRLTVL.

This chain joins TRBV27 and TRBJ2-3; a possible D gene is TRBD1 (5 bases). The germline CDR1 and CDR2 sequences are MNHEY and SMNVEV (reference sequence). This CDR3 contains 14 residues. V gave up 5 bases and J gave up 2 bases, with 11 bases separating them. For the CDR3, the DNA is TGTGCCAGCAGTAAATCGACAGCCACAGATACGCAGTATTTT. As protein: CASSKSTATDTQYF.

V usage is TRBV7-8 and J usage is TRBJ1-4, with D maybe TRBD1 (6 bases). The CDR3 loop spans 14 amino acids. V lost 1 base to trimming and J lost 4 bases, with 7 bases between them. The germline V gene encodes CDR1 SGHVS and CDR2 FQNEAQ. The CDR3 region has the DNA TGTGCCAGCAGCTTAGGGACAGTTAATGAAAAACTGTTTTTT. Translating gives CASSLGTVNEKLFF. Using reference TRBV7-8 and TRBJ1-4 for the parts outside the CDR3, the full variable domain is GAGVSQSPRYKVAKRGQDVALRCDPISGHVSLFWYQQALGQGPEFLTYFQNEAQLDKSGLPSDRFFAERPEGSVSTLKIQRTQQEDSAVYLCASSLGTVNEKLFFGSGTQLSVL.

The chain carries TRBV12-3 or TRBV12-4 and TRBJ2-1; 7 bases match TRBD1. The CDR3 spans 13 residues. Trimming cost V 6 bases and J 9 bases; bases outside gene matches: 8. CDR3 sequence: CASSLDRAGEQFF. CDR3 in DNA: TGTGCCAGCAGCCTCGACAGGGCCGGTGAGCAGTTCTTC.

This clone occurred a few times. This chain connects TRBV2 to TRBJ2-7, with TRBD2 matching over 8 bases. CDR3 length equals 12 residues. Germline CDR1 is SNHLY and CDR2 is FYNNEI. V was pared by 6 bases and J by 2 bases, with 0 bases of the junction left unmatched. CDR3 sequence (DNA): TGTGCCAGCAGCGGGGGGGCCTACGAGCAGTACTTC. Translated, it gives CASSGGAYEQYF.

About this clone itself: The sample holds other DNA sequences that translate to the same CDR3. The rearrangement uses TRBV5-1 and TRBJ1-1, with D maybe TRBD1 (6 bases). The length of the CDR3 is 14 residues. Trimming shortened V by 3 bases and J by 2 bases, and 11 bases separated the two germline ends. Germline assignment: CDR1 SGHRS and CDR2 YFSETQ. Written as DNA, the CDR3 is TGCGCCAGCAGCTCCGGACAGCCCAACACTGAAGCTTTCTTT. Amino acid sequence: CASSSGQPNTEAFF. The full variable domain, in which reference TRBV5-1 and TRBJ1-1 provide the parts outside the CDR3, is KAGVTQTPRYLIKTRGQQVTLSCSPISGHRSVSWYQQTPGQGLQFLFEYFSETQRNKGNFPGRFSGRQFSNSRSEMNVSTLELGDSALYLCASSSGQPNTEAFFGQGTRLTVV.

The chain employs TRBV5-6 and TRBJ1-3, with 8 nucleotides matching TRBD1. Germline CDR1 reads SGHDT; CDR2 reads YYEEEE. Trimming cost V 0 bases and J 0 bases; bases outside gene matches: 5. This CDR3 has 17 residues. The CDR3 reads CASSLDGQGFSGNTIYF. The CDR3 region has the DNA TGTGCCAGCAGCTTGGACGGACAGGGTTTCTCTGGAAACACCATATATTTT.

The V gene is TRBV5-1, the J gene TRBJ2-1; D gene unclear. The CDR3 runs to 15 residues. Germline CDR1 SGHRS, CDR2 YFSETQ. V was pared by 0 bases and J by 2 bases, with 9 bases between. For the CDR3, the DNA is TGCGCCAGCAGCTTGGGGGCGCTTACCTACAATGAGCAGTTCTTC. Protein product: CASSLGALTYNEQFF.

The rearrangement links TRBV5-8 to TRBJ1-5; D gene uncertain. The CDR3 has 14 amino acids. V was shortened by 2 bases and J by 2 bases, with 8 bases between the two germline ends. Per germline, CDR1 SGHTS and CDR2 YDEGEE. CDR3 sequence: CASSFRAGNQPQHF. For the CDR3, the DNA is TGTGCCAGCAGCTTTCGCGCAGGCAATCAGCCCCAGCATTTT.

The V call is TRBV2, the J call TRBJ1-4; D not certain. The V gene lost 5 bases and the J gene lost 0 bases, with 10 bases spanning the gap. The length of the CDR3 is 15 residues. The germline CDR1 and CDR2 sequences are SNHLY and FYNNEI. CDR3 in DNA: TGTGCCAGCAGTTGGTCATATGCAACTAATGAAAAACTGTTTTTT. Translation gives CASSWSYATNEKLFF.

The V gene is TRBV5-4, the J gene TRBJ2-7; the D is unclear. Trimming took off 1 base at V and 2 bases at J, with 4 bases between the two ends. Germline-derived CDR1 and CDR2 are SGHNT and YYREEE (reference sequence). The CDR3 consists of 12 residues. This CDR3 reads CASSLYTYEQYF. The DNA for the CDR3 is TGTGCCAGCAGCTTGTACACCTACGAGCAGTACTTC.

In the case of this clone: Other DNA sequences within the sample encode an identical CDR3. The chain employs TRBV27 and TRBJ2-3; tentatively, D is TRBD2 (6 bases). CDR1 is MNHEY and CDR2 is SMNVEV in the germline V gene (reference sequence). The CDR3 covers 14 residues. V dropped 0 bases and J dropped 3 bases, with 7 bases sitting between them. The CDR3 loop is CASSLSRGTDTQYF. Written as DNA, the CDR3 is TGTGCCAGCAGTTTATCACGGGGGACAGATACGCAGTATTTT.